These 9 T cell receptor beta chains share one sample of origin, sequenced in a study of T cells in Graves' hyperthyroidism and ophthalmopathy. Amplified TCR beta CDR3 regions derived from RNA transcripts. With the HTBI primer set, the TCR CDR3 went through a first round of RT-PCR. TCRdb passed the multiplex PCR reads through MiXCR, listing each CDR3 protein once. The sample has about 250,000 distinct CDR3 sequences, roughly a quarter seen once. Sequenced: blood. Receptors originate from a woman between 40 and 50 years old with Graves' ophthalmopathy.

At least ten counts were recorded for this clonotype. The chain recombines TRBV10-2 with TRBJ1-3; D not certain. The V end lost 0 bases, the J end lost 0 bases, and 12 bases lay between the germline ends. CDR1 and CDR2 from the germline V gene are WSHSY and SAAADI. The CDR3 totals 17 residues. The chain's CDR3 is CASSESAIQDSGNTIYF. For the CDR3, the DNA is TGCGCCAGCAGTGAGTCGGCGATCCAAGACTCTGGAAACACCATATATTTT.

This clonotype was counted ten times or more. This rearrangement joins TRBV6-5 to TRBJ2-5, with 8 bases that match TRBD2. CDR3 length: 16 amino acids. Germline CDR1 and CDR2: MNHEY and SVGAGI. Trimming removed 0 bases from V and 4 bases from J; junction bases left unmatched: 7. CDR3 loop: CASSYSVLAGSETQYF. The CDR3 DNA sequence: TGTGCCAGCAGTTACTCGGTCCTAGCGGGTTCAGAGACCCAGTACTTC.

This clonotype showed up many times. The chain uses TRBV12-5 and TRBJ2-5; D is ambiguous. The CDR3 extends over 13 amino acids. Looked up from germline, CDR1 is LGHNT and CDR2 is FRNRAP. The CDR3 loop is CDPQDWYQETQYF. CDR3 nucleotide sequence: TGTGACCCCCAGGATTGGTACCAAGAGACCCAGTACTTC.

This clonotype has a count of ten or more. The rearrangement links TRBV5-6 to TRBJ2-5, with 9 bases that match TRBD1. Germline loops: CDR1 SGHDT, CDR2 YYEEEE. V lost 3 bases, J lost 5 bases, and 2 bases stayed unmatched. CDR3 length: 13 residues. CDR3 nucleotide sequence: TGTGCCAGCAGCTGGGGGACAGGGGAGACCCAGTACTTC. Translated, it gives CASSWGTGETQYF.

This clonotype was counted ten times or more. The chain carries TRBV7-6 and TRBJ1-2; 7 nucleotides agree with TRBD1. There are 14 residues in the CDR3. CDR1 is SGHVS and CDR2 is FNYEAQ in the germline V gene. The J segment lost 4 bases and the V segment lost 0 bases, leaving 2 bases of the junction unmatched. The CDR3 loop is CASSLADRAYGYTF. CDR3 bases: TGTGCCAGCAGCTTAGCTGACAGGGCCTATGGCTACACCTTC.

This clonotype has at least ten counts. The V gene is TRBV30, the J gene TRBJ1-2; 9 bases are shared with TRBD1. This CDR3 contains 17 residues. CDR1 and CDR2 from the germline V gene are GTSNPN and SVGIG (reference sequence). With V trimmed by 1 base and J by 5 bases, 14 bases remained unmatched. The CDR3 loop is CAWSARTGDIVNYGYTF. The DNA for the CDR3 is TGTGCCTGGAGTGCGCGGACAGGGGATATTGTTAATTATGGCTACACCTTC.

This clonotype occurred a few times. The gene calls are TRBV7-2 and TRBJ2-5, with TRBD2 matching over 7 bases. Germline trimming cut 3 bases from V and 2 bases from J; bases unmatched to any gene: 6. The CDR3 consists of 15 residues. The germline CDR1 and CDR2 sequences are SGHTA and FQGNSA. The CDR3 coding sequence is TGTGCCAGCAGCTTGCAGCCCGGGGGGCAAGAGACCCAGTACTTC. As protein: CASSLQPGGQETQYF.

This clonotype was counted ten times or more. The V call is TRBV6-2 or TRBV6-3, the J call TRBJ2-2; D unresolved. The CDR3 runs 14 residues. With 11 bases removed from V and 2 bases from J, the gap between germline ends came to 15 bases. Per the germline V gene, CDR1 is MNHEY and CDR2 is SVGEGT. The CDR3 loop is CAATGLTNTGELFF. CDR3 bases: TGTGCCGCGACGGGTCTAACTAACACCGGGGAGCTGTTTTTT.

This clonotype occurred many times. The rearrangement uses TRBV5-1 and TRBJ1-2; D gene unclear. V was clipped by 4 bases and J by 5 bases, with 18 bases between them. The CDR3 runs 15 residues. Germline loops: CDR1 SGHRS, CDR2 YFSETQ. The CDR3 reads CASSPDTSTLYGYTF. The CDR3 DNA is TGCGCCAGCAGCCCCGACACTTCCACCCTTTATGGCTACACCTTC.